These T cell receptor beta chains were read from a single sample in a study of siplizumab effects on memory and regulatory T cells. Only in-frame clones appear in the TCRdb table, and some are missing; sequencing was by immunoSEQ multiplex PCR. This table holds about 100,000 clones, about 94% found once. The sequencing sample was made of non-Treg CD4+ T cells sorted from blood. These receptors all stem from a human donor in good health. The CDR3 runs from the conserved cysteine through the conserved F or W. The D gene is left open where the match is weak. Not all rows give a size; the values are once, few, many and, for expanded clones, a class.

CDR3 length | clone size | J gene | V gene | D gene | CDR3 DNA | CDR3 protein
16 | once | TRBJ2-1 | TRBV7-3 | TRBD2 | TGTGCCAGCAGCTTAGGAGGTAGCGGGAGGGCCGATGAGCAGTTCTTC | CASSLGGSGRADEQFF
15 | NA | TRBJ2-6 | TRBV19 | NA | TGTGCCAGTAGATCCACGAGTCTGGGGGCCAACGTCCTGACTTTC | CASRSTSLGANVLTF
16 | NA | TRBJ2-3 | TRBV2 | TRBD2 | TGTGCCAGCAGCGCAAATTTAGCGGGGGCCACGGATACGCAGTATTTT | CASSANLAGATDTQYF
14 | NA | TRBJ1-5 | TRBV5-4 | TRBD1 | TGTGCCAGCAGCTTGGAAGGGGGCAGTCAGCCCCAGCATTTT | CASSLEGGSQPQHF
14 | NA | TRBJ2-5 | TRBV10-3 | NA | TGTGCCATCAGTCCCCTCGACCACCAAGAGACCCAGTACTTC | CAISPLDHQETQYF
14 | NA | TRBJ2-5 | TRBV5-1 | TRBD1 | TGCGCCAGCAGCTGGGGACAGACACAAGAGACCCAGTACTTC | CASSWGQTQETQYF
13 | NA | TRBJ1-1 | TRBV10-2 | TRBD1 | TGCGCCAGCAGTGGACAGGGCCCTGTGCTGGCTTTCTTT | CASSGQGPVLAFF
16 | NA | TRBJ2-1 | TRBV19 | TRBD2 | TGTGCCAGTAGTAGTTTTGTAGCGGGAGGGCCGAATGAGCAGTTCTTC | CASSSFVAGGPNEQFF
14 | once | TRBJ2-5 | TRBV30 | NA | TGTGCCTGGTCAAAAAGGGGAGAACAAGAGACCCAGTACTTC | CAWSKRGEQETQYF
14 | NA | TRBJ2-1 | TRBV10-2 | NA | TGCGCCAGCAGTGATAAATCTCCTTACAATGAGCAGTTCTTC | CASSDKSPYNEQFF
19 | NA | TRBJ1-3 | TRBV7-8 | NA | TGTGCCAGCAGCTTAGTTAAACCCAGAGGCTCCCAAGCCGGAAACACCATATATTTT | CASSLVKPRGSQAGNTIYF
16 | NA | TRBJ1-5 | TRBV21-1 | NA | TGTGCCAGCAGCAAAGTGGGTCAGAAGGTGGGGCAGCCCCAGCATTTT | CASSKVGQKVGQPQHF
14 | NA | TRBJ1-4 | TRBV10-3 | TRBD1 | TGTGCCATCAGTGGGGGACAGGTGAATGAAAAACTGTTTTTT | CAISGGQVNEKLFF
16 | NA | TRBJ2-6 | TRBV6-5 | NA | TGTGCCAGCAGTTTATCCCAGGTGGCTGGGGCCAACGTCCTGACTTTC | CASSLSQVAGANVLTF
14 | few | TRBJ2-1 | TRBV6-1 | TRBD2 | TGTGCCAGCTCTCTAGCGGGGGTCGTCGATGAGCAGTTCTTC | CASSLAGVVDEQFF
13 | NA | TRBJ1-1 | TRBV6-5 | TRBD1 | TGTGCCAGCCAGGGGGCGCGGGTTGGTGAAGCTTTCTTT | CASQGARVGEAFF
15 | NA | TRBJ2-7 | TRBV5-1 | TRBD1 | TGCGCCAGCAGCTTGGGGACAGGAGGATTTTACGAGCAGTACTTC | CASSLGTGGFYEQYF
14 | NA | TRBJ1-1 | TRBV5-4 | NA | TGTGCCAGCAGCCTGAGCCCCCGGGACACTGAAGCTTTCTTT | CASSLSPRDTEAFF
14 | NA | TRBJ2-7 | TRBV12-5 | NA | TGTGCTAGTGGTTTACGGTCCGGGAATCACGAGCAGTACTTC | CASGLRSGNHEQYF
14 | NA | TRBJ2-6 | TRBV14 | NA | TGTGCCAGCAGCCAAGCGTTGGGGGCCAACGTCCTGACTTTC | CASSQALGANVLTF